Each of the 16 T cell receptor beta chains below was sequenced from the same sample in a study of technical replicates of blood from several donors. Sequenced by immunoSEQ multiplex PCR; TCRdb stores in-frame clones only, minus some. This table has around 80,000 clones, 95% to 98% appearing once. The specimen was T cells isolated from PBMCs. These receptors all come from a human donor in good health.

The chain uses TRBV6-5 and TRBJ1-1, with a possible D match to TRBD1 (5 bases). Trimming removed 8 bases at V and 1 base at J, with 11 bases between. The CDR3 totals 13 residues. Germline CDR1 MNHEY, CDR2 SVGAGI. CDR3 DNA sequence: TGTGCCAGCTCCCAGACAGCGAACACTGAAGCTTTCTTT. Translating it yields CASSQTANTEAFF.

The chain combines TRBV29-1 with TRBJ1-2; D may be TRBD1 (5 bases). The CDR3 is made up of 11 amino acids. The V and J ends lost 7 bases and 5 bases respectively, with 11 bases between them. Germline CDR1 and CDR2: SQVTM and ANQGSEA. The CDR3 sequence is CSAREGYGYTF. The DNA for the CDR3 is TGCAGCGCCCGGGAGGGGTATGGCTACACCTTC.

This clone is a singleton in its sample. This chain joins TRBV9 and TRBJ1-1; D gene unclear. The CDR3 spans 16 residues. V was trimmed by 3 bases and J by 4 bases, leaving 19 bases between them. The germline V gene has CDR1 SGDLS and CDR2 YYNGEE. CDR3 nucleotide sequence: TGTGCCAGCAGCGGAAACGTCGACAAGGAAACCACTGAAGCTTTCTTT. Translating gives CASSGNVDKETTEAFF. The complete variable domain, with remaining parts taken from reference TRBV9 and TRBJ1-1, reads DSGVTQTPKHLITATGQRVTLRCSPRSGDLSVYWYQQSLDQGLQFLIQYYNGEERAKGNILERFSAQQFPDLHSELNLSSLELGDSALYFCASSGNVDKETTEAFFGQGTRLTVV.

The chain is built from TRBV5-1 and TRBJ2-7; tentatively, D is TRBD2 (6 bases). CDR1 SGHRS and CDR2 YFSETQ come from the germline V gene. This CDR3 spans 17 amino acids. V was clipped by 1 base and J by 3 bases, with 20 bases between them. CDR3 DNA sequence: TGCGCCAGCAGCTTGTCGGCGGACTACCTCAACCGCTACGAGCAGTACTTC. It translates to CASSLSADYLNRYEQYF.

V usage is TRBV5-6 and J usage is TRBJ2-7; no reliable D call. The germline V gene encodes CDR1 SGHDT and CDR2 YYEEEE. The CDR3 is 14 amino acids. Trimming stripped 0 bases from V and 1 base from J, with 8 bases between. This chain's CDR3 is CASSLGPDSYEQYF. CDR3 nucleotide sequence: TGTGCCAGCAGCTTGGGTCCAGATTCCTACGAGCAGTACTTC. Together with reference TRBV5-6 and TRBJ2-7, the CDR3 gives the full variable domain: DAGVTQSPTHLIKTRGQQVTLRCSPKSGHDTVSWYQQALGQGPQFIFQYYEEEERQRGNFPDRFSGHQFPNYSSELNVNALLLGDSALYLCASSLGPDSYEQYFGPGTRLTVT.

The chain carries TRBV15 and TRBJ1-2, with 9 nucleotides matching TRBD1. Germline V CDR1 and CDR2: LNHNV, YYDKDF (reference sequence). After removal of 8 bases from V and 5 bases from J, the junction contained 6 bases not matched to a gene. The CDR3 covers 13 residues. CDR3 coding DNA: TGTGCCACCGGGACAGGGCTTAATTATGGCTACACCTTC. This sequence encodes CATGTGLNYGYTF. The full variable domain, completed using reference TRBV15 and TRBJ1-2, is DAMVIQNPRYQVTQFGKPVTLSCSQTLNHNVMYWYQQKSSQAPKLLFHYYDKDFNNEADTPDNFQSRRPNTSFCFLDIRSPGLGDTAMYLCATGTGLNYGYTFGSGTRLTVV.

This rearrangement joins TRBV14 to TRBJ2-5, with TRBD2 matching 8 bases. The germline CDR1 and CDR2 sequences are SGHDN and FVKESK. Trimming took 2 bases from V and 1 from J; bases not matched to a gene: 9. This CDR3 spans 17 amino acids. Here the CDR3 reads CASSQLGGVPPQETQYF. Here the CDR3 DNA reads TGTGCCAGCAGCCAACTCGGGGGGGTCCCACCCCAAGAGACCCAGTACTTC. The entire variable domain, with the rest obtained from reference TRBV14 and TRBJ2-5, is as follows: EAGVTQFPSHSVIEKGQTVTLRCDPISGHDNLYWYRRVMGKEIKFLLHFVKESKQDESGMPNNRFLAERTGGTYSTLKVQPAELEDSGVYFCASSQLGGVPPQETQYFGPGTRLLVL.

The chain uses TRBV5-1 and TRBJ2-5; no definite D call. The CDR3 runs to 14 residues. V lost 5 bases, J lost 0 bases, and 11 bases lay in between. CDR1 SGHRS and CDR2 YFSETQ come from the germline V gene. This CDR3 is CASRYLRYQETQYF. For the CDR3, the DNA is TGCGCCAGCAGATACTTGAGGTACCAAGAGACCCAGTACTTC.

The chain uses TRBV7-6 and TRBJ1-3; D is uncertain. This CDR3 comprises 14 residues. The germline V and J ends were trimmed by 3 bases and 3 bases, with 9 bases remaining between them. The germline gives CDR1 SGHVS, CDR2 FNYEAQ. The CDR3 here is CASSLRVNGNTIYF. In DNA, the CDR3 is TGTGCCAGCAGCTTGCGCGTCAATGGAAACACCATATATTTT.

The chain couples TRBV10-2 to TRBJ2-7, with a tentative D call TRBD2 (5 bases). Germline V gene data show CDR1 as WSHSY and CDR2 as SAAADI. The CDR3 length is 15 residues. Trimming removed 6 bases from V and 4 bases from J, with 19 bases in between. CDR3 bases: TGCGCCAGCAGACCGGGCGGGTACGCCGGTTACGAGCAGTACTTC. Translation: CASRPGGYAGYEQYF.

The CDR3 loop is CASIPLGQTNTEAFF. For the CDR3, the DNA is TGTGCCAGCATCCCCCTCGGACAAACGAACACTGAAGCTTTCTTT. The V gene is TRBV27, the J gene TRBJ1-1; maybe TRBD1 (5 bases). V dropped 7 bases and J dropped 1 base, with 16 bases sitting between them. The CDR3 is 15 residues long. Germline-derived CDR1 and CDR2 are MNHEY and SMNVEV (reference sequence).

This chain uses TRBV6-5 with TRBJ2-7; 8 nucleotides match TRBD2. This CDR3 is 15 amino acids long. Germline values: CDR1 MNHEY, CDR2 SVGAGI. The V and J ends lost 2 bases and 3 bases, in that order; junction bases with no gene match: 6. Written as DNA, the CDR3 is TGTGCCAGCAGTTACAGTCTAGCGGGCATCTACGAGCAGTACTTC. The encoded protein is CASSYSLAGIYEQYF.

The J gene is TRBJ2-1, the V gene TRBV6-4; D remains unclear. Germline-derived CDR1 and CDR2 are MRHNA and SNTAGT. There are 16 residues in the CDR3. Trimming removed 10 bases from V and 1 base from J, with 20 bases in between. Written as DNA, the CDR3 is TGTGCCAACTCCCTAAACCGGTCCAAATCCTACAATGAGCAGTTCTTC. Amino acid sequence: CANSLNRSKSYNEQFF.

The chain has TRBV6-5 and TRBJ1-2, with TRBD1 identical over 7 bases. The CDR3 loop spans 12 amino acids. Germline V gives CDR1 MNHEY, CDR2 SVGAGI. V dropped 5 bases and J dropped 8; count of bases not matched to a gene: 5. Written as DNA, the CDR3 is TGTGCCAGCAGTCCAGGGGGGTACGGCTACACCTTC. This codes for CASSPGGYGYTF.

The V call is TRBV7-8, the J call TRBJ2-7; 8 bases match TRBD1. Trimming at V came to 1 base and at J to 6 bases, leaving 17 bases not matched to a gene. CDR3 length: 18 residues. CDR1 is SGHVS, CDR2 FQNEAQ, per germline. Here the CDR3 DNA reads TGTGCCAGCAGCTTAGGGAGTAACAGGGGGTACCCTAGGACCGAGCAGTACTTC. Protein product: CASSLGSNRGYPRTEQYF. The full variable domain, completed using reference TRBV7-8 and TRBJ2-7, is GAGVSQSPRYKVAKRGQDVALRCDPISGHVSLFWYQQALGQGPEFLTYFQNEAQLDKSGLPSDRFFAERPEGSVSTLKIQRTQQEDSAVYLCASSLGSNRGYPRTEQYFGPGTRLTVT.

The V and J genes are TRBV30 and TRBJ2-3; 9 bases align to TRBD2. The CDR3 spans 14 residues. With 0 bases clipped from V and 4 bases from J, the junction kept 2 bases outside the gene matches. Per germline, CDR1 GTSNPN and CDR2 SVGIG (reference sequence). The CDR3 spells CAWSVGGGADTQYF. The CDR3 nucleotides are TGTGCCTGGAGTGTGGGCGGGGGGGCAGATACGCAGTATTTT.